Shown below are 10 T cell receptor beta chains from a single sample sequenced in a study of blood T cell repertoires in COVID-19. Assay used: immunoSEQ multiplex PCR; TCRdb lists only in-frame clones, some missing. The sample lists 110,000 or so clones, less than 75% occurring once. The source material was peripheral blood. Receptors originate from a woman aged 40 to 50 with acute or convalescent COVID-19.

This clone was counted between two and nine times. CDR3 sequence: CAWSLRRSRSGANVLTF. The CDR3 bases are TGTGCCTGGAGTCTCCGCAGGTCGAGATCTGGGGCCAACGTCCTGACTTTC. The V call is TRBV30, the J call TRBJ2-6; the D is unclear. The ends were cut back, 2 bases at V and 1 base at J, with 15 bases in the middle. There are 17 residues in the CDR3. The germline CDR1 and CDR2 sequences are GTSNPN and SVGIG (reference sequence). The whole variable domain, filled in from reference TRBV30 and TRBJ2-6, reads SQTIHQWPATLVQPVGSPLSLECTVEGTSNPNLYWYRQAAGRGLQLLFYSVGIGQISSEVPQNLSASRPQDRQFILSSKKLLLSDSGFYLCAWSLRRSRSGANVLTFGAGSRLTVL.

The chain combines TRBV19 with TRBJ1-5; unclear D gene. CDR1 is LNHDA, CDR2 SQIVND, per germline (reference sequence). The germline V and J ends were trimmed by 7 bases and 4 bases, with 14 bases remaining between them. This CDR3 is built from 14 residues. This CDR3 reads CASTPGRANQPQHF. In nucleotides, the CDR3 is TGTGCCAGTACCCCGGGAAGGGCTAATCAGCCCCAGCATTTT.

This clone has a handful of counts. This chain joins TRBV5-4 and TRBJ2-5; D is ambiguous. The germline gives CDR1 SGHNT, CDR2 YYREEE (reference sequence). The V and J ends lost 3 bases and 2 bases respectively, with 8 bases between them. The CDR3 length is 13 residues. CDR3 DNA sequence: TGTGCCAGCAGCTCTTTAATTCAAGAGACCCAGTACTTC. Translated: CASSSLIQETQYF.

The chain recombines TRBV7-9 with TRBJ1-4; 7 positions match TRBD1. The germline CDR1 and CDR2 sequences are SEHNR and FQNEAQ (reference sequence). J was trimmed by 2 bases and V by 4 bases; bases with no gene match: 7. The CDR3 has 16 residues. CDR3 DNA: TGTGCCAGCAGCTCGACCTCAGGGGGGACTAATGAAAAACTGTTTTTT. Protein product: CASSSTSGGTNEKLFF.

This clone was recorded only once. The rearrangement joins TRBV3-1 (or the pseudogene TRBV3-2) to TRBJ1-2; D is uncertain. Germline assignment: CDR1 LGHDT and CDR2 YNNKEL (reference sequence). V lost 4 bases, J lost 7 bases, and 13 bases lay in between. The CDR3 sequence is 13 residues long. The CDR3 sequence: CASSPVEGLGYTF. The CDR3 nucleotides read TGTGCCAGCAGCCCCGTTGAGGGTCTTGGCTACACCTTC.

The CDR3 DNA sequence: TGTGCCAGCAGCCAAGGGGTAGCGTTCATCCAAGAGACCCAGTACTTC. Translating it yields CASSQGVAFIQETQYF. The rearrangement uses TRBV3-1 (or the pseudogene TRBV3-2) and TRBJ2-5; TRBD2 might be the D (5 bases). The V gene lost 1 base and the J gene lost 1 base, with 13 bases spanning the gap. Germline V gives CDR1 LGHDT, CDR2 YNNKEL (reference sequence). The CDR3 totals 16 residues.

This clone was counted between two and nine times. The genes are TRBV7-2 and TRBJ2-2; 13 bases line up with TRBD2. With 4 bases clipped from V and 6 bases from J, the junction kept 5 bases outside the gene matches. This CDR3 comprises 16 residues. Germline V gene data show CDR1 as SGHTA and CDR2 as FQGNSA. CDR3: CASSSRTSGGSGELFF. The CDR3 coding sequence is TGTGCCAGCAGCTCCCGGACTAGCGGGGGTTCCGGGGAGCTGTTTTTT.

The chain couples TRBV5-1 to TRBJ1-1; D may be TRBD1 (6 bases). CDR3 length: 13 amino acids. Per the germline V gene, CDR1 is SGHRS and CDR2 is YFSETQ. V was cut by 4 bases and J by 3 bases, with 10 bases left in between. The CDR3 reads CASSGQLHTEAFF. Written as DNA, the CDR3 is TGCGCCAGCAGCGGACAGCTCCACACTGAAGCTTTCTTT.

This chain links TRBV6-2 or TRBV6-3 with TRBJ2-3; 7 bases are shared with TRBD2. The CDR3 runs 18 residues. The junction had 12 bases not matched to a gene; V was cut back by 2 bases and J by 1 base. Germline values: CDR1 MNHEY, CDR2 SVGEGT. The CDR3 DNA reads TGTGCCAGCAGTTACCTTCTGGGGAGGGGTATGGGCACAGATACGCAGTATTTT. Translated: CASSYLLGRGMGTDTQYF.

V is TRBV9 and J is TRBJ1-2; TRBD1 might be the D (6 bases). Trimming removed 4 bases from V and 2 bases from J, with 12 bases in between. The CDR3 spans 14 residues. Germline-derived CDR1 and CDR2 are SGDLS and YYNGEE. CDR3 DNA: TGTGCCAGCAGCCAACAACAGGGCAACTATGGCTACACCTTC. It specifies CASSQQQGNYGYTF.